The 26 T cell receptor beta chains listed next were all sequenced from one sample in a study of cytomegalovirus exposure and HLA in healthy donors. The PCR ran on 60 Vbeta and 13 Jbeta primers. Profiling relied on immunoSEQ multiplex PCR, and the TCRdb table lists in-frame clones only, not all of them. The repertoire holds about 210,000 clones, with about 83% as singletons. The sample was PBMCs. These receptors all stem from a woman between 50 and 59 years old in good health and CMV-seropositive.

V usage is TRBV7-2 and J usage is TRBJ1-1; tentative D call: TRBD1 (5 bases). The CDR3 totals 15 residues. V shed 7 bases and J shed 4 bases, with 19 bases lying between them. Germline V gene sequence: CDR1 SGHTA, CDR2 FQGNSA. CDR3 protein: CASTIGVLGRTEAFF. CDR3 DNA: TGTGCCAGCACCATAGGGGTCTTGGGGCGCACTGAAGCTTTCTTT.

The CDR3 here is CASSDPGRGGEQFF. CDR3 nucleotide sequence: TGTGCCAGCAGTGACCCGGGCCGGGGGGGAGAGCAGTTCTTC. The rearrangement uses TRBV6-1 and TRBJ2-1; TRBD2 aligns across 8 bases. Trimming took 3 bases from V and 10 from J; bases not matched to a gene: 8. Germline V gene sequence: CDR1 MNHNS, CDR2 SASEGT. The CDR3 runs 14 residues.

Only a few counts were recorded for this clone. This rearrangement joins TRBV7-9 to TRBJ1-6; no clear D gene. The germline CDR1 and CDR2 sequences are SEHNR and FQNEAQ (reference sequence). The ends were cut back, 2 bases at V and 9 bases at J, with 11 bases in the middle. This CDR3 has 14 amino acids. The CDR3 here is CASSLNPPGSPLHF. CDR3 bases: TGTGCCAGCAGCTTAAATCCCCCGGGTTCACCCCTCCACTTT.

The gene calls are TRBV6-5 and TRBJ1-1; 7 positions agree with TRBD1. Germline CDR1 and CDR2: MNHEY and SVGAGI. V dropped 2 bases and J dropped 8; count of bases not matched to a gene: 8. The CDR3 has 14 residues. The CDR3 sequence is CASSYRRGQSEAFF. CDR3 DNA sequence: TGTGCCAGCAGTTACAGGCGGGGACAGTCAGAAGCTTTCTTT.

The rearrangement joins TRBV27 to TRBJ1-6, with D unclear. Trimming pared 3 bases from V and 9 bases from J, leaving 12 bases between. The CDR3 is 14 amino acids. Looked up from germline, CDR1 is MNHEY and CDR2 is SMNVEV (reference sequence). CDR3 protein: CASSFWEGRSPLHF. DNA of the CDR3: TGTGCCAGCAGTTTTTGGGAGGGCCGTTCACCCCTCCACTTT.

This clone was detected once. J is TRBJ2-7 and V is TRBV21-1; whether TRBD1, the table's D call, matches the DNA was not checked. TRBV21-1 is an annotated pseudogene. The length of the CDR3 is 14 residues. The CDR3 sequence: CASSFSPQGYEQYF. CDR3 in DNA: TGTGCCAGCAGCTTCTCTCCTCAGGGCTACGAGCAGTACTTC.

This chain connects TRBV30 to TRBJ1-5; TRBD1 is a possible D gene (5 bases). CDR1 is GTSNPN and CDR2 is SVGIG in the germline V gene (reference sequence). CDR3 length: 13 amino acids. The ends were cut back, 3 bases at V and 7 bases at J, with 13 bases in the middle. CDR3 coding DNA: TGTGCCTGGAGGGGGCTGGGAAACCAGCCCCAGCATTTT. Translating gives CAWRGLGNQPQHF.

The chain links TRBV27 to TRBJ2-1; TRBD2 matches at 13 bases. This CDR3 is 15 amino acids long. V shed 5 bases, J shed 4 bases, and the junction held 2 bases outside the gene matches. In germline, CDR1 is MNHEY, CDR2 SMNVEV (reference sequence). As DNA, the CDR3 is TGTGCCAGCAGTAAACTAGCGGGGGGGTACAATGAGCAGTTCTTC. This translates into CASSKLAGGYNEQFF.

This clone appeared once. The rearrangement links TRBV7-8 to TRBJ2-1; 16 bases are a match to TRBD2. This CDR3 contains 19 residues. CDR1 and CDR2 from the germline V gene are SGHVS and FQNEAQ. V lost 5 bases and J lost 5; bases outside the gene matches: 12. For the CDR3, the DNA is TGTGCCAGCAGCCCCCAGGGGACTAGCGGGGGGGCAGTTAACAATGAGCAGTTCTTC. Amino acid sequence: CASSPQGTSGGAVNNEQFF.

V gene TRBV15 combines with J gene TRBJ1-2; 8 bases match TRBD1. The CDR3 is 14 residues long. Germline V gene sequence: CDR1 LNHNV, CDR2 YYDKDF (reference sequence). Unmatched junction bases numbered 5, after V lost 3 bases and J lost 5 bases. The CDR3 region is CATSRADRGYGYTF. CDR3 coding DNA: TGTGCCACCAGCAGGGCTGACAGGGGATATGGCTACACCTTC.

The genes are TRBV9 and TRBJ2-7; 8 bases line up with TRBD1. CDR3 length equals 13 residues. The junction had 4 bases not matched to a gene; V was cut back by 3 bases and J by 5 bases. From germline, CDR1 is SGDLS and CDR2 YYNGEE. CDR3: CASSAPTGDEQYF. The CDR3 nucleotides read TGTGCCAGCAGCGCCCCGACAGGGGACGAGCAGTACTTC.

The rearrangement links TRBV2 to TRBJ1-4, with 11 nucleotides matching TRBD1. CDR3 length equals 15 residues. The V segment lost 3 bases and the J segment 7 bases; nucleotides outside the gene matches: 4. CDR1 is SNHLY and CDR2 is FYNNEI in the germline V gene. The CDR3 loop is CASSEWGTGGEKLFF. The CDR3 nucleotides are TGTGCCAGCAGTGAGTGGGGGACAGGGGGTGAAAAACTGTTTTTT.

The V gene is TRBV29-1, the J gene TRBJ2-7; D is ambiguous. The germline V and J ends were trimmed by 3 bases and 2 bases, with 8 bases remaining between them. The CDR3 consists of 12 residues. Germline V gene sequence: CDR1 SQVTM, CDR2 ANQGSEA. The CDR3 here is CSVEVRAYEQYF. Written as DNA, the CDR3 is TGCAGCGTTGAGGTTCGAGCCTACGAGCAGTACTTC.

The V call is TRBV7-9, the J call TRBJ1-2, with 7 positions matching TRBD1. The ends lost 5 bases at V and 4 bases at J; junction bases unmatched: 7. From germline, CDR1 is SEHNR and CDR2 FQNEAQ (reference sequence). This CDR3 region has 14 residues. CDR3 sequence: CASSRLGQSYGYTF. In DNA, the CDR3 is TGTGCCAGCAGCCGCCTGGGACAGAGCTATGGCTACACCTTC.

The V call is TRBV5-1, the J call TRBJ2-7; 7 bases align to TRBD1. The V and J ends lost 0 bases and 3 bases, in that order; junction bases with no gene match: 3. The germline V gene encodes CDR1 SGHRS and CDR2 YFSETQ. The CDR3 has 14 amino acids. The CDR3 here is CASSLAGQVYEQYF. As DNA, the CDR3 is TGCGCCAGCAGCTTGGCCGGACAGGTCTACGAGCAGTACTTC.

This chain joins TRBV5-1 and TRBJ1-4; weak D call: TRBD1 (6 bases). The CDR3 extends over 14 amino acids. Germline V gene data show CDR1 as SGHRS and CDR2 as YFSETQ. V was pared by 4 bases and J by 3 bases, with 10 bases between. The DNA of the CDR3 is TGCGCCAGCAGCACAGGACAGTCTAATGAAAAACTGTTTTTT. It specifies CASSTGQSNEKLFF.

The J gene is TRBJ2-2, the V gene TRBV19, with 9 bases matching TRBD1. V was clipped by 6 bases and J by 3 bases; unmatched bases: 2. The germline V gene encodes CDR1 LNHDA and CDR2 SQIVND (reference sequence). The CDR3 covers 14 residues. CDR3 loop: CASRGQGDTGELFF. CDR3 DNA: TGTGCCAGTAGGGGACAGGGAGACACCGGGGAGCTGTTTTTT.

J is TRBJ1-1 and V is TRBV6-5; D is perhaps TRBD1 (5 bases). Germline V gene lookup returns CDR1 MNHEY and CDR2 SVGAGI. Trimming took 6 bases from V and 7 from J, leaving 21 bases between them. This CDR3 region has 15 residues. In DNA, the CDR3 is TGTGCCAGCAGCCCTCTAGCGGGGGAATATAGTGAAGCTTTCTTT. Translating it yields CASSPLAGEYSEAFF.

The genes are TRBV28 and TRBJ1-5; D may be TRBD1 (5 bases). The CDR3 length is 17 residues. Germline CDR1 MDHEN, CDR2 SYDVKM. The V and J ends lost 6 bases and 7 bases respectively, with 25 bases between them. CDR3 sequence: CASRPYPWRGRGQPQHF. The CDR3 region has the DNA TGTGCCAGCAGGCCCTACCCGTGGAGGGGCCGGGGGCAGCCCCAGCATTTT.

This clone was counted only a few times. This chain uses TRBV7-6 with TRBJ2-5; 13 bases match TRBD2. There are 16 residues in the CDR3. Germline CDR1 and CDR2: SGHVS and FNYEAQ. J gave up 5 bases and V 7 bases, and 10 bases lay outside the gene matches. As DNA, the CDR3 is TGTGCCAGCACAGGAACTAGCGGGGGGGCCGGGGAGACCCAGTACTTC. Protein product: CASTGTSGGAGETQYF.

The V call is TRBV5-1, the J call TRBJ1-2, with TRBD1 matching over 7 bases. With 4 bases clipped from V and 6 bases from J, the junction kept 15 bases outside the gene matches. Germline values: CDR1 SGHRS, CDR2 YFSETQ. This CDR3 region has 16 residues. CDR3 sequence (DNA): TGCGCCAGCAGCCCGAGACCCGCCGGGACAGATGATGGCTACACCTTC. Translated: CASSPRPAGTDDGYTF.

This chain links TRBV7-2 with TRBJ2-5; D might be TRBD1 (6 bases). Trimming pared 5 bases from V and 6 bases from J, leaving 13 bases between. This CDR3 is built from 13 residues. CDR1 SGHTA and CDR2 FQGNSA come from the germline V gene. CDR3 sequence (DNA): TGTGCCAGCAGCCACAGGGCCCATCAGACCCAGTACTTC. Its translation is CASSHRAHQTQYF.

The V gene is TRBV5-6, the J gene TRBJ1-2, with 8 nucleotides matching TRBD1. The CDR3 runs 17 residues. The junction had 13 bases not matched to a gene; V was cut back by 4 bases and J by 2 bases. The germline CDR1 and CDR2 sequences are SGHDT and YYEEEE. As DNA, the CDR3 is TGTGCCAGCAGCACCCCGACCGGGACAGGAGAAAACTATGGCTACACCTTC. Amino acid sequence: CASSTPTGTGENYGYTF.

The chain carries TRBV7-9 and TRBJ2-7, with 7 bases matching TRBD1. Unmatched junction bases numbered 13, after V lost 6 bases and J lost 5 bases. This CDR3 is built from 15 residues. CDR1 is SEHNR and CDR2 is FQNEAQ in the germline V gene (reference sequence). CDR3 bases: TGTGCCAGCAGTCCGATTGAGGGGGCATTCCACGAGCAGTACTTC. This gives the protein CASSPIEGAFHEQYF.

J is TRBJ1-4 and V is TRBV9; a possible D gene is TRBD1 (5 bases). Trimming took 0 bases from V and 3 from J, leaving 15 bases between them. The germline CDR1 and CDR2 sequences are SGDLS and YYNGEE. This CDR3 is 17 amino acids long. In nucleotides, the CDR3 is TGTGCCAGCAGCGTAGGGGCAGGGTCGTCGGCTAATGAAAAACTGTTTTTT. It specifies CASSVGAGSSANEKLFF.

This clone was seen only a few times. The J gene is TRBJ1-4, the V gene TRBV7-6, with D maybe TRBD1 (5 bases). Trimming removed 5 bases from V and 10 bases from J, with 11 bases in between. Germline CDR1 is SGHVS and CDR2 is FNYEAQ. The CDR3 spans 12 residues. DNA for the CDR3: TGTGCCAGCAGCCCAGTCCAGGGAAAACTGTTTTTT. Translation gives CASSPVQGKLFF.